Included here is one T cell receptor (beta chain) sequence, with context. Primers included in the PCR were 60 Vbeta and 13 Jbeta primers. The method was immunoSEQ multiplex PCR; TCRdb's version includes in-frame clones alone and lacks a portion of them. The sample has approximately 190,000 clones; roughly 74% are singletons. The sample belongs to a study of cytomegalovirus exposure and HLA in healthy donors. V lost 2 bases and J 5 bases, leaving 15 bases between the germline ends. Germline CDR1 SGDLS, CDR2 YYNGEE. The CDR3 loop spans 15 amino acids. This clonotype was obtained from a young woman in good health and CMV-seropositive. The specimen sequenced was PBMCs. The chain carries TRBV9 and TRBJ2-3, with TRBD2 as a possible D gene (7 bases). CDR3 nucleotide sequence: TGTGCCAGCAGCGTCGGGGGGCCTTTAGAAGATACGCAGTATTTT. Translated: CASSVGGPLEDTQYF. Filled out from reference TRBV9 and TRBJ2-3, the complete variable domain reads DSGVTQTPKHLITATGQRVTLRCSPRSGDLSVYWYQQSLDQGLQFLIQYYNGEERAKGNILERFSAQQFPDLHSELNLSSLELGDSALYFCASSVGGPLEDTQYFGPGTRLTVL.